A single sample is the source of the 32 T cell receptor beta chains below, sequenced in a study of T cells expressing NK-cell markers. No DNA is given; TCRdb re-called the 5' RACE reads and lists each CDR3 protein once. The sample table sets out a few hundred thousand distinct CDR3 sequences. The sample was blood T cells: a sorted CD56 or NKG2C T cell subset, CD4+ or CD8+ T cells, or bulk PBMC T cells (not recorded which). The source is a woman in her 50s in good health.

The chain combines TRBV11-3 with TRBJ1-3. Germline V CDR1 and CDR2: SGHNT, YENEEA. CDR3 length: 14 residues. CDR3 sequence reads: CASSPQGRRDTIYF.

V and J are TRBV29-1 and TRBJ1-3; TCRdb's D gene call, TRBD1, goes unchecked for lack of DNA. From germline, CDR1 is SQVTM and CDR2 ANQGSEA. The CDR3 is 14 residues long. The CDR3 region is CSATNRGSGNTIYF.

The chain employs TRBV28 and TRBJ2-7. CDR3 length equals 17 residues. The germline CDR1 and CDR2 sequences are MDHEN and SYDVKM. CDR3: CASSLDAWWSRSYEQYF.

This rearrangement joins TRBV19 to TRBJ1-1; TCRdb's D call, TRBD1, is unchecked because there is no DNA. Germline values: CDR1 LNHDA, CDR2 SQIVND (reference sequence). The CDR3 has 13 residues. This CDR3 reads CASTLDSDTEAFF.

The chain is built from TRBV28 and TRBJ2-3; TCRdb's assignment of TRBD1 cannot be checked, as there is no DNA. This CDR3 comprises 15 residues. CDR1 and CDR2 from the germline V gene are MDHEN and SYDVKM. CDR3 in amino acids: CASPAGLSPSDTQYF.

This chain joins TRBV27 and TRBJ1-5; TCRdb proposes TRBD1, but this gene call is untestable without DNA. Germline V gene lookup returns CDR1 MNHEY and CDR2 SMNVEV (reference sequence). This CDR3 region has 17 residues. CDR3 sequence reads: CASSFRGGSYSNQPQHF.

The CDR3 sequence: CASSYSRVGDTEAFF. The gene calls are TRBV6-5 and TRBJ1-1. The CDR3 has 15 amino acids. Per germline, CDR1 MNHEY and CDR2 SVGAGI.

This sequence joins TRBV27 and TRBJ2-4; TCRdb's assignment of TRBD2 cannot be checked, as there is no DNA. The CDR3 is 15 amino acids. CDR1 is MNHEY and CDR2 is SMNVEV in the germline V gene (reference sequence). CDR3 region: CASPPRSGSGGIQYF.

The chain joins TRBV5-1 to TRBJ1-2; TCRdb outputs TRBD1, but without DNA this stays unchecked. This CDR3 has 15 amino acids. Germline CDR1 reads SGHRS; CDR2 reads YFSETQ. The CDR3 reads CASSLDGQAAYGYTF.

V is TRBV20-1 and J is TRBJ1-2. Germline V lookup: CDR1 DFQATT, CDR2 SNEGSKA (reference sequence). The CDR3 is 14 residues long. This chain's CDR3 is CSAREGQKVHGYTF.

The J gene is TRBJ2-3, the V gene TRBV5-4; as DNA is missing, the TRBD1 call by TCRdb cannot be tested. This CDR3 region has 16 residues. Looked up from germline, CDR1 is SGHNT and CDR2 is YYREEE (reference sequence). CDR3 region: CASTPTGRESTDTQYF.

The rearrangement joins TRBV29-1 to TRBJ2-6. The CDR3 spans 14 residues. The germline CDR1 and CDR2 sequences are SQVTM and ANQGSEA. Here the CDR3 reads CSVVWSSGANVLTF.

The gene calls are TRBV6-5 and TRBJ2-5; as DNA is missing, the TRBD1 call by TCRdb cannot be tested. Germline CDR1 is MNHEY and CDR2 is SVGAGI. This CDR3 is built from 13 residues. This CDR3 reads CASSRPGQGALYF.

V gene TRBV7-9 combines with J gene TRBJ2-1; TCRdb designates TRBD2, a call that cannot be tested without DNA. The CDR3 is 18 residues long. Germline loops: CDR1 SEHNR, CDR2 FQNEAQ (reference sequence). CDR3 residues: CASSFKGLAPSSYNEQFF.

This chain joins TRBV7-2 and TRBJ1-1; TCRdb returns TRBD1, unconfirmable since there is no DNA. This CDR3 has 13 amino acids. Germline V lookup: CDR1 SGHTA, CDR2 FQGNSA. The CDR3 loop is CASSSLLSAEAFF.

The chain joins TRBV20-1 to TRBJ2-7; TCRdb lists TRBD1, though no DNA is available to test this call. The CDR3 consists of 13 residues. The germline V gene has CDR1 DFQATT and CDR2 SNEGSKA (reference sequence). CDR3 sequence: CSAPPGTGTEQYF.

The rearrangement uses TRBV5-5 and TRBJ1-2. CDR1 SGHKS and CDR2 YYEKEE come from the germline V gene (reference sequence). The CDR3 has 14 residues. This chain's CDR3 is CASSQDLARYGYTF.

The CDR3 region is CASSPEKKTQYF. The rearrangement links TRBV5-1 to TRBJ2-5. The CDR3 length is 12 residues. Germline CDR1 is SGHRS and CDR2 is YFSETQ.

CDR3 loop: CGTRRPTGDTQYF. V is TRBV10-3 and J is TRBJ2-3; absent DNA, TCRdb's TRBD1 call cannot be checked. Germline assignment: CDR1 ENHRY and CDR2 SYGVKD. The CDR3 sequence is 13 residues long.

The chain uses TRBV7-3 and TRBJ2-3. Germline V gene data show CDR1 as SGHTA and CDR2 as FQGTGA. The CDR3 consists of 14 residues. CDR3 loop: CASSLLSSTDTQYF.

The CDR3 sequence is CASSFSGNTGELFF. V usage is TRBV11-2 and J usage is TRBJ2-2. The CDR3 runs to 14 residues. The germline CDR1 and CDR2 sequences are SGHAT and FQNNGV. The full variable domain, with the rest looked up from reference TRBV11-2 and TRBJ2-2, is EAGVAQSPRYKIIEKRQSVAFWCNPISGHATLYWYQQILGQGPKLLIQFQNNGVVDDSQLPKDRFSAERLKGVDSTLKIQPAKLEDSAVYLCASSFSGNTGELFFGEGSRLTVL.

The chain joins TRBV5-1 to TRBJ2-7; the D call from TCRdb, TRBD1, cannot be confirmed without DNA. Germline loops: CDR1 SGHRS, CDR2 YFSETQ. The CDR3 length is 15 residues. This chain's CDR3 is CASSFSPGGAYEQYF.

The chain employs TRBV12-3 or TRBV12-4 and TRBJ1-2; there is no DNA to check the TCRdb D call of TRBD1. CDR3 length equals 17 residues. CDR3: CASSLFQGFSDYYGYTF.

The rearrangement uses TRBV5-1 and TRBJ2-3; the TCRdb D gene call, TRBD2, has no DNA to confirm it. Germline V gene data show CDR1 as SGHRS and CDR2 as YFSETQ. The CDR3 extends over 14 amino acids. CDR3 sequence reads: CASSEGGYTDTQYF.

The CDR3 region is CSASVLIGDEQFF. The V and J genes are TRBV20-1 and TRBJ2-1. Per the germline V gene, CDR1 is DFQATT and CDR2 is SNEGSKA (reference sequence). The CDR3 consists of 13 residues.

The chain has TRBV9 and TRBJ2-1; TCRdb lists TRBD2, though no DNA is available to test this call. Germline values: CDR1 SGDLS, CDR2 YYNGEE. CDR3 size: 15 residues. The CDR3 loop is CASTPGLAAGNEQFF.

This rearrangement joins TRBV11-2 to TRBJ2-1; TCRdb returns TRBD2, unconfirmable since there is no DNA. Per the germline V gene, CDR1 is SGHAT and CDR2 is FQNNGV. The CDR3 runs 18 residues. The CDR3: CASSYGGLAGKPYNEQFF.

CDR3 residues: CASRLSGTGSGNSPLHF. The V call is TRBV10-2, the J call TRBJ1-6; absent DNA, TCRdb's TRBD1 call cannot be checked. The CDR3 runs 17 residues. Germline lookup yields CDR1 WSHSY and CDR2 SAAADI.

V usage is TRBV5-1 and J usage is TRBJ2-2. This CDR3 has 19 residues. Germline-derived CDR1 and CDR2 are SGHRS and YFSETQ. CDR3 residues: CASSLNMRRTKANTGELFF.

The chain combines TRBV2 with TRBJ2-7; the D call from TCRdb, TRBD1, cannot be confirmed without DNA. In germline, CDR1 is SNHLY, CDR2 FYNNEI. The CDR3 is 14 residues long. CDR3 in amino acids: CASISGDRTYEQYF.

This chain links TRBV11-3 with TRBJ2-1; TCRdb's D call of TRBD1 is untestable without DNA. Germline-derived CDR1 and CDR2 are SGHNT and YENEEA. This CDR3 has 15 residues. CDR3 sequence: CASSSLWGRDDEQFF.

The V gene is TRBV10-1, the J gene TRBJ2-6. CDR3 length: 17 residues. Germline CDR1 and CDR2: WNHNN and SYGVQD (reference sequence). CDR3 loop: CASSETVMRSGANVLTF.